This T cell receptor beta chain came from a study of cytomegalovirus exposure and HLA in healthy donors. Study conclusions and caveats: A highly shared variant cluster was judged a likely technical artifact.

PCR was performed using 60 Vbeta and 13 Jbeta primers. TCRdb's table, derived via immunoSEQ multiplex PCR, lists solely in-frame clones and lacks some. The data contain around 130,000 clones, 75% to 90% of them seen just once; the ten biggest clones take up less than 6.5%. Concerning this clone: The antigen is unknown.

CDR3 length: 15 residues. V lost 3 bases, J lost 1 base, and 11 bases lay in between. CDR1 SGHNT and CDR2 YENEEA come from the germline V gene. This chain uses TRBV11-3 with TRBJ2-3, with D maybe TRBD2 (5 bases). This clonotype originated in a middle-aged woman in good health and CMV-seropositive. Sequencing was carried out using PBMCs. The CDR3 loop is CASSFSATGTDTQYF. The DNA of the CDR3 is TGTGCCAGCAGCTTTAGCGCCACCGGCACAGATACGCAGTATTTT.